These 9 T cell receptor beta chains were sequenced from one sample in a study of PD-1 blockade in classical Hodgkin lymphoma. Regarding time point: cycle 4 day 1 (C4D1), after more than five weeks of nivolumab. Each patient relapsed following autologous stem cell transplantation, and prior brentuximab vedotin exposure differed. Using immunoSEQ multiplex PCR, the repertoire was profiled, and TCRdb retains in-frame clones only, with some absent. Among some 95,000 clones listed, around nine tenths were seen once. The sample was peripheral blood mononuclear cells (PBMCs), taken before the fourth cycle of nivolumab. These receptors were obtained from a human donor with classical Hodgkin lymphoma.

CDR3 in amino acids: CATSRGDTVPSNTEAFF. The DNA for the CDR3 is TGTGCCACCAGCAGGGGGGACACCGTCCCTTCGAACACTGAAGCTTTCTTT. This sequence joins TRBV15 and TRBJ1-1, with a possible D match to TRBD1 (6 bases). The CDR3 has 17 residues. V dropped 3 bases and J dropped 1 base, with 18 bases sitting between them. Germline CDR1 and CDR2: LNHNV and YYDKDF (reference sequence). The full variable domain, its missing parts supplied by reference TRBV15 and TRBJ1-1, is DAMVIQNPRYQVTQFGKPVTLSCSQTLNHNVMYWYQQKSSQAPKLLFHYYDKDFNNEADTPDNFQSRRPNTSFCFLDIRSPGLGDTAMYLCATSRGDTVPSNTEAFFGQGTRLTVV.

The chain carries TRBV6-5 and TRBJ2-5; the D gene is possibly TRBD2 (5 bases). Germline values: CDR1 MNHEY, CDR2 SVGAGI. V lost 8 bases and J lost 5, with 9 bases in between. This CDR3 has 11 amino acids. The CDR3 loop reads CASGRRETQYF. CDR3 in DNA: TGTGCCAGCGGAAGGAGGGAGACCCAGTACTTC.

This chain joins TRBV29-1 and TRBJ2-1; the match to TRBD1 covers 8 bases. Looked up from germline, CDR1 is SQVTM and CDR2 is ANQGSEA. V shed 5 bases and J 7 bases; nucleotides not matched to a gene: 10. The CDR3 extends over 14 amino acids. The CDR3 DNA reads TGCAGCGTTCGGGACAGGTTACTTGAGAATGAGCAGTTCTTC. Amino acids: CSVRDRLLENEQFF.

The chain links TRBV5-4 to TRBJ2-3; no reliable D call. V was clipped by 4 bases and J by 6 bases, with 9 bases between them. This CDR3 contains 12 residues. Germline CDR1 SGHNT, CDR2 YYREEE (reference sequence). The CDR3 loop reads CASSAITDTQYF. Written as DNA, the CDR3 is TGTGCCAGCAGCGCAATAACGGATACGCAGTATTTT. The full variable domain, with the rest looked up from reference TRBV5-4 and TRBJ2-3, is ETGVTQSPTHLIKTRGQQVTLRCSSQSGHNTVSWYQQALGQGPQFIFQYYREEENGRGNFPPRFSGLQFPNYSSELNVNALELDDSALYLCASSAITDTQYFGPGTRLTVL.

This clone occurred once. The CDR3 spells CASSRLAGDTDTQYF. The CDR3, as DNA: TGTGCCAGCAGTAGACTAGCGGGGGACACAGATACGCAGTATTTT. The genes are TRBV5-8 and TRBJ2-3, with 12 positions matching TRBD2. Germline values: CDR1 SGHTS, CDR2 YDEGEE. The CDR3 loop spans 15 amino acids. V shed 5 bases and J 2 bases; nucleotides not matched to a gene: 3.

The CDR3 DNA is TGTGCCAGCAGATTCGACAGGACAGGTGAAAAACTGTTTTTT. As protein: CASRFDRTGEKLFF. This chain joins TRBV6-5 and TRBJ1-4; TRBD1 matches 7 bases. Germline V gene data show CDR1 as MNHEY and CDR2 as SVGAGI. V lost 6 bases, J lost 7 bases, and 8 bases stayed unmatched. This CDR3 contains 14 residues.

The V and J genes are TRBV15 and TRBJ1-3; D is unclear. The CDR3 totals 15 residues. V dropped 0 bases and J dropped 4 bases, with 10 bases sitting between them. Germline V lookup: CDR1 LNHNV, CDR2 YYDKDF (reference sequence). CDR3 sequence: CATSRDSGVGNTIYF. The CDR3 DNA reads TGTGCCACCAGCAGAGATTCCGGGGTGGGAAACACCATATATTTT.

V and J are TRBV7-3 and TRBJ2-3, with TRBD2 identical over 9 bases. Germline V lookup: CDR1 SGHTA, CDR2 FQGTGA. This CDR3 spans 16 amino acids. J gave up 5 bases and V 5 bases, and 11 bases lay outside the gene matches. This CDR3 reads CASSPRNSGGIDTQYF. The CDR3 region has the DNA TGTGCCAGCAGCCCCCGTAATAGCGGGGGAATAGATACGCAGTATTTT.

The V call is TRBV5-6, the J call TRBJ1-2; maybe TRBD1 (5 bases). CDR1 SGHDT and CDR2 YYEEEE come from the germline V gene. Trimming left V 4 bases short and J 4 bases short, with 11 bases between. The CDR3 length is 13 residues. In nucleotides, the CDR3 is TGTGCCAGCAGCCCGCACGGGGGCTATGGCTACACCTTC. It is translated as CASSPHGGYGYTF.